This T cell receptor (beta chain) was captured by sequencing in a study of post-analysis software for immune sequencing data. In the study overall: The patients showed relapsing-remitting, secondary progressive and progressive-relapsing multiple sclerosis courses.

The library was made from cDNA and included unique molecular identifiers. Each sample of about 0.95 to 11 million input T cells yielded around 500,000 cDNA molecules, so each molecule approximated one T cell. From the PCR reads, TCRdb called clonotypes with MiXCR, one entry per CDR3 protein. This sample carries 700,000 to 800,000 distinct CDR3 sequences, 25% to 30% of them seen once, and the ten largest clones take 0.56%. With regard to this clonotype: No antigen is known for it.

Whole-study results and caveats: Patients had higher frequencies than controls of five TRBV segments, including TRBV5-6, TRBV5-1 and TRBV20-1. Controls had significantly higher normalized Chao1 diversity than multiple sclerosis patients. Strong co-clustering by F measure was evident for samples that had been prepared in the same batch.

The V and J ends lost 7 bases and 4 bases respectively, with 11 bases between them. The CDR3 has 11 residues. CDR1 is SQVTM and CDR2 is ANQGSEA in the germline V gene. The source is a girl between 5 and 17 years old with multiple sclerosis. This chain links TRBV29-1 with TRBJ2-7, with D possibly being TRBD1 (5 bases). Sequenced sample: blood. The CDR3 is CSAAQGYEQYF. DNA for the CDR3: TGCAGCGCTGCCCAGGGTTACGAGCAGTACTTC.